The present entry profiles one T cell receptor beta chain with its context. At the DNA level, this CDR3 is encoded by other sequences in the same sample as well. These data originate in a study of control samples from healthy donors and cancer patients. TCRdb's table, derived via immunoSEQ multiplex PCR, lists solely in-frame clones and lacks some. The data show 45,000 to 60,000 clones, 85% to 95% seen once. V gave up 3 bases and J gave up 8 bases, with 16 bases separating them. The CDR3 sequence is 15 residues long. The germline CDR1 and CDR2 sequences are KGHSH and LQKENI. The source of this sequence is a man in his thirties or forties in good health. Sequenced sample: blood. J is TRBJ1-4 and V is TRBV18; D is ambiguous. CDR3 protein: CASSPRTGSGEKLFF. In nucleotides, the CDR3 is TGTGCCAGCTCACCCCGGACGGGGTCTGGGGAAAAACTGTTTTTT.